These 27 T cell receptor beta chains originate from one sample sequenced in a study of glioma-infiltrating T cells. Using RNA template, CDR3s of TCR alpha and beta were amplified with iRepertoire arm-PCR. Using its own MiXCR run on the multiplex PCR reads, TCRdb lists one record per CDR3 protein. The sample has 100,000 to 150,000 distinct CDR3 sequences, roughly 25% seen once. Material for sequencing was glioma tissue, nonneoplastic brain tissue, or PBMCs (not recorded which). These receptor sequences come from a human donor with low-grade glioma or glioblastoma, undergoing nonglioma brain surgery, or in good health (not recorded which).

As for this clonotype: This may stem from a read error, because a much larger clone lies one nucleotide away. This chain joins TRBV6-4 and TRBJ2-1; D uncertain. This CDR3 is built from 15 residues. Germline CDR1 MRHNA, CDR2 SNTAGT. The V end lost 3 bases, the J end lost 4 bases, and 13 bases lay between the germline ends. DNA of the CDR3: TGTGCCAGCAGTGAGATGGGATTGGGGTACAATGAGCAGTTCTTC. Translated, it gives CASSEMGLGYNEQFF.

This clonotype showed up many times. The chain has TRBV6-2 or TRBV6-3 and TRBJ2-1, with no clear D. This CDR3 is 16 amino acids long. Looked up from germline, CDR1 is MNHEY and CDR2 is SVGEGT. The V and J ends lost 2 bases and 2 bases respectively, with 13 bases between them. CDR3 DNA: TGTGCCAGCAGTTACCCCCGATCGACAACCTACAATGAGCAGTTCTTC. Its protein product is CASSYPRSTTYNEQFF.

This clonotype was detected many times. The genes are TRBV20-1 and TRBJ2-1; no definite D call. The CDR3 has 14 amino acids. Per germline, CDR1 DFQATT and CDR2 SNEGSKA (reference sequence). V lost 0 bases and J lost 8, with 14 bases in between. CDR3 nucleotide sequence: TGCAGTGCTAGAGATAGGAACGGGTGGGATGAGCAGTTCTTC. Translated, it gives CSARDRNGWDEQFF.

This clonotype was found a few times. This sequence joins TRBV5-1 and TRBJ1-4, with TRBD1 matching over 8 bases. The CDR3 sequence is 15 residues long. Per germline, CDR1 SGHRS and CDR2 YFSETQ. V trimming: 5 bases; J trimming: 0 bases; junction bases outside the gene matches: 3. CDR3 nucleotide sequence: TGCGCCAGCAGAAGACAGGGGTCAACTAATGAAAAACTGTTTTTT. Translation: CASRRQGSTNEKLFF.

A word on this clonotype: In this CDR3 the conserved last residue, phenylalanine or tryptophan, is missing, so a read error is likely. J is TRBJ1-1 and V is TRBV5-4; 9 positions agree with TRBD1. Germline assignment: CDR1 SGHNT and CDR2 YYREEE (reference sequence). The CDR3 consists of 17 residues. The CDR3: CAGSQDSGQGWNTEAFL. CDR3 DNA: TGTGCCGGCAGCCAAGATTCCGGACAGGGGTGGAACACTGAAGCTTTCCTT.

This clonotype has ten or more counts. The chain recombines TRBV2 with TRBJ2-5; D possibly corresponds to TRBD2 (5 bases). V was cut by 2 bases and J by 4 bases, with 14 bases left in between. The CDR3 is 15 amino acids. The germline V gene encodes CDR1 SNHLY and CDR2 FYNNEI. CDR3 nucleotides: TGTGCCAGCAGTGAACTGGCGGCTCGGGGAGAGACCCAGTACTTC. Its translation: CASSELAARGETQYF.

This clonotype was seen a handful of times. This may stem from a read error, because a much larger clone lies one nucleotide away. The chain recombines TRBV6-6 with TRBJ2-7; D is undetermined. Trimming pared 0 bases from V and 1 base from J, leaving 7 bases between. Germline V gives CDR1 MNHNY, CDR2 SVGAGI (reference sequence). The CDR3 extends over 14 amino acids. CDR3 sequence (DNA): TGTGCCAGCAGTTACTCGAGTGAGTCCTACGAGCAGTACTTC. Its translation: CASSYSSESYEQYF.

The sample holds a few counts of this clonotype. The chain uses TRBV3-1 and TRBJ1-3; TRBD1 aligns across 7 bases. The germline gives CDR1 LGHDT, CDR2 YNNKEL (reference sequence). The CDR3 extends over 17 amino acids. V was pared by 10 bases and J by 0 bases, with 15 bases of the junction left unmatched. CDR3: CATAEDRAPFSGNTIYF. The CDR3 bases are TGTGCCACCGCCGAAGACAGGGCCCCATTCTCTGGAAACACCATATATTTT.

This clonotype has ten or more counts. V gene TRBV2 combines with J gene TRBJ1-4; D is ambiguous. V lost 4 bases and J 5 bases, leaving 23 bases between the germline ends. CDR3 length equals 18 residues. The germline gives CDR1 SNHLY, CDR2 FYNNEI. The CDR3: CASSGTRYRQNLNEKLFF. The DNA of the CDR3 is TGTGCCAGCAGTGGTACCAGATATCGACAAAACCTCAATGAAAAACTGTTTTTT.

This clonotype was counted a few times. This chain joins TRBV30 and TRBJ2-1; D not resolved. Looked up from germline, CDR1 is GTSNPN and CDR2 is SVGIG (reference sequence). This CDR3 is built from 14 residues. Trimming cost V 4 bases and J 1 base, with 11 bases left between them. As DNA, the CDR3 is TGTGCCTGGACCCAAACTCATTCCTACAATGAGCAGTTCTTC. It yields the protein CAWTQTHSYNEQFF.

In this sample, this clonotype turned up a few times. The rearrangement uses TRBV7-2 and TRBJ2-2; 12 bases are shared with TRBD1. Germline trimming cut 5 bases from V and 5 bases from J; bases unmatched to any gene: 6. Germline V lookup: CDR1 SGHTA, CDR2 FQGNSA. This CDR3 region has 16 residues. The CDR3 bases are TGTGCCAGCAGCGACTGGGACAGGGGGCTTACCGGGGAGCTGTTTTTT. As protein: CASSDWDRGLTGELFF.

Notes on this clonotype: Given a much more abundant clone one base away, this may be a read error. The chain combines TRBV7-2 with TRBJ2-7; 8 bases fit TRBD2. V lost 5 bases, J lost 3 bases, and 9 bases stayed unmatched. This CDR3 comprises 15 residues. CDR1 is SGHTA and CDR2 is FQGNSA in the germline V gene. For the CDR3, the DNA is TGTGCCAGCAGCCCGGGACTAGTAATGTTCTACGAGCAGTACTTC. Translation: CASSPGLVMFYEQYF. Drawing the rest from reference TRBV7-2 and TRBJ2-7, the complete variable domain is GAGVSQSPSNKVTEKGKDVELRCDPISGHTALYWYRQSLGQGLEFLIYFQGNSAPDKSGLPSDRFSAERTGGSVSTLTIQRTQQEDSAVYLCASSPGLVMFYEQYFGPGTRLTVT.

There are many counts of this clonotype. The chain links TRBV6-1 to TRBJ2-3; 12 bases are a match to TRBD2. V lost 6 bases to trimming and J lost 2 bases; unmatched junction nucleotides: 6. Per the germline V gene, CDR1 is MNHNS and CDR2 is SASEGT. The CDR3 runs 16 residues. The CDR3 spells CASSSGLAGYTDTQYF. DNA of the CDR3: TGTGCCAGCAGCTCAGGACTAGCGGGATACACAGATACGCAGTATTTT.

Details on this clonotype: At one end the junction does not follow the germline gene, possibly because of a read error. This chain uses TRBV6-1 with TRBJ2-1; D ambiguous. The CDR3 spans 15 residues. Germline values: CDR1 MNHNS, CDR2 SASEGT. The CDR3 here is CASRTGVGRPNGQFF. CDR3 DNA sequence: TGTGCCAGCAGGACCGGAGTCGGGCGACCAAATGGGCAGTTCTTC.

This clonotype was counted many times. One junction end disagrees with the germline gene, perhaps due to a read error. J is TRBJ1-1 and V is TRBV5-1; 7 positions agree with TRBD1. Germline V gene sequence: CDR1 SGHRS, CDR2 YFSETQ. CDR3 size: 14 residues. The CDR3 loop is CASSLTGVNTEAFF. The CDR3 region has the DNA TGTGCCAGCAGTTTAACAGGGGTGAACACTGAAGCTTTCTTT.

This CDR3 is CATSDLGASGELFF. In DNA form, the CDR3 reads TGTGCCACCAGTGATCTGGGGGCTTCCGGGGAGCTGTTTTTT. The gene calls are TRBV24-1 and TRBJ2-2, with D maybe TRBD1 (6 bases). The CDR3 spans 14 residues. Trimming shortened V by 3 bases and J by 6 bases, and 10 bases separated the two germline ends. Germline V lookup: CDR1 KGHDR, CDR2 SFDVKD.

At least ten counts were recorded for this clonotype. The gene calls are TRBV6-1 and TRBJ2-1, with 14 bases identical to TRBD2. Germline V gene data show CDR1 as MNHNS and CDR2 as SASEGT. This CDR3 is 16 amino acids long. Trimming took 4 bases from V and 6 from J; bases not matched to a gene: 5. The CDR3 coding sequence is TGTGCCAGCAGTGGCCCGGGACTAGCGGGAGCCAATGAGCAGTTCTTC. Translated, it gives CASSGPGLAGANEQFF.

Notes on this clonotype: At one boundary the junction diverges from the germline segment, which might be a read error. This chain uses TRBV7-9 with TRBJ2-7; the D gene is possibly TRBD2 (6 bases). Germline-derived CDR1 and CDR2 are SEHNR and FQNEAQ (reference sequence). This CDR3 has 12 amino acids. CDR3 DNA sequence: TGTGCCAGCAGCGAAACCGCCGGGACTTGGAACTTC. It codes for CASSETAGTWNF.

This clonotype was seen ten or more times. V usage is TRBV15 and J usage is TRBJ2-7; 12 positions match TRBD2. After removal of 5 bases from V and 7 bases from J, the junction contained 6 bases not matched to a gene. The CDR3 runs 14 residues. From germline, CDR1 is LNHNV and CDR2 YYDKDF (reference sequence). The CDR3 here is CATSGGLAGKEQYF. CDR3 DNA sequence: TGTGCCACCAGCGGTGGACTAGCGGGAAAGGAGCAGTACTTC.

Points on this clonotype: The germline gene is not matched at one end of the junction; a read error may be the cause. V usage is TRBV12-3 or TRBV12-4 and J usage is TRBJ1-5, with unresolved D. The CDR3 extends over 12 amino acids. CDR3 bases: TGTGCCAGCAGAGACGGCAATAAGCCCCAGCATTTT. Translating gives CASRDGNKPQHF.

This clonotype was detected a few times. V gene TRBV5-6 combines with J gene TRBJ2-7; the match to TRBD2 covers 7 bases. From germline, CDR1 is SGHDT and CDR2 YYEEEE. The CDR3 is 13 amino acids. J was trimmed by 2 bases and V by 5 bases; bases with no gene match: 4. The CDR3 region has the DNA TGTGCCAGCAGTGGGGGAGGGGCCTACGAGCAGTACTTC. Translating it yields CASSGGGAYEQYF.

This clonotype has at least ten counts. The V and J genes are TRBV7-2 and TRBJ1-6; D unclear. Trimming shortened V by 2 bases and J by 8 bases, and 7 bases separated the two germline ends. The CDR3 covers 13 residues. Germline V gene lookup returns CDR1 SGHTA and CDR2 FQGNSA. In DNA, the CDR3 is TGTGCCAGCAGCTTAAACGGGGATTCACCCCTCCACTTT. This gives the protein CASSLNGDSPLHF. The full variable domain, its missing parts supplied by reference TRBV7-2 and TRBJ1-6, is GAGVSQSPSNKVTEKGKDVELRCDPISGHTALYWYRQSLGQGLEFLIYFQGNSAPDKSGLPSDRFSAERTGGSVSTLTIQRTQQEDSAVYLCASSLNGDSPLHFGNGTRLTVT.

Many counts were recorded for this clonotype. The chain uses TRBV28 and TRBJ2-7; TRBD2 is a possible D gene (7 bases). V lost 8 bases and J 4 bases, leaving 15 bases between the germline ends. The CDR3 length is 13 residues. Germline V gene lookup returns CDR1 MDHEN and CDR2 SYDVKM. Here the CDR3 reads CASLRGGKYEQYF. CDR3 DNA sequence: TGTGCCAGCCTGAGGGGGGGCAAATACGAGCAGTACTTC.

The J gene is TRBJ2-5, the V gene TRBV5-1; TRBD2 might be the D (6 bases). Germline CDR1 SGHRS, CDR2 YFSETQ. The V gene lost 0 bases and the J gene lost 3 bases, with 9 bases spanning the gap. CDR3 length equals 14 residues. In DNA form, the CDR3 reads TGCGCCAGCAGCTTGGGGGGAGGTGAAGAGACCCAGTACTTC. Translating it yields CASSLGGGEETQYF. Complete variable domain (other parts from reference TRBV5-1 and TRBJ2-5): KAGVTQTPRYLIKTRGQQVTLSCSPISGHRSVSWYQQTPGQGLQFLFEYFSETQRNKGNFPGRFSGRQFSNSRSEMNVSTLELGDSALYLCASSLGGGEETQYFGPGTRLLVL.

The chain recombines TRBV2 with TRBJ1-2; 7 bases map to TRBD1. V lost 1 base and J lost 0; bases outside the gene matches: 5. Per germline, CDR1 SNHLY and CDR2 FYNNEI. This CDR3 spans 16 amino acids. The CDR3 DNA is TGTGCCAGCAGTGAAGGAGGCAGGGGGGCTAACTATGGCTACACCTTC. Its protein is CASSEGGRGANYGYTF.

This clonotype was seen many times. The J gene is TRBJ2-1, the V gene TRBV29-1, with 13 bases matching TRBD2. The trim removed 5 bases at V and 4 bases at J, leaving 2 bases unmatched. This CDR3 region has 14 residues. CDR1 and CDR2 from the germline V gene are SQVTM and ANQGSEA. CDR3 DNA sequence: TGCAGCGTTACGGGACTAGCGGGATACAATGAGCAGTTCTTC. It specifies CSVTGLAGYNEQFF.

To note about this clonotype: The conserved final phenylalanine or tryptophan is absent from the CDR3, which likely points to a read error. The chain links TRBV6-2 or TRBV6-3 to TRBJ1-3; possibly TRBD1 for D (6 bases). The germline gives CDR1 MNHEY, CDR2 SVGEGT. This CDR3 contains 13 residues. In DNA, the CDR3 is TGTGCCAGCAGGAGGGGGAGTGGAAACATCATATATCTT. Its translation is CASRRGSGNIIYL.